The 7 T cell receptor beta chains below come from one sample, sequenced in a study of blood T cells in healthy people across ages. A J-beta primer mix and a sample-barcoded 5' primer were used in a second PCR of roughly 7 to 12 cycles. TCRdb redid the calling of the 5' RACE reads with MiXCR, one entry per CDR3 protein. Of around 1,700,000 distinct CDR3 sequences in the sample, about 28% were seen once. Sequences were obtained from blood. The source is a woman aged 25 to 39 in good health.

The chain uses TRBV28 and TRBJ2-3; 7 bases are shared with TRBD2. V gave up 6 bases and J gave up 3 bases; unmatched junction bases: 9. The length of the CDR3 is 15 residues. The germline CDR1 and CDR2 sequences are MDHEN and SYDVKM. CDR3 region: CASSQEPGRTDTQYF. Written as DNA, the CDR3 is TGTGCCAGCAGCCAGGAGCCCGGGAGGACAGATACGCAGTATTTT.

This clonotype was seen more than once but under ten times. The chain joins TRBV6-2 or TRBV6-3 to TRBJ2-3, with 8 nucleotides matching TRBD2. Germline assignment: CDR1 MNHEY and CDR2 SVGEGT. This CDR3 comprises 14 residues. With V trimmed by 6 bases and J by 4 bases, 6 bases remained unmatched. CDR3 sequence reads: CASRRSGKADTQYF. For the CDR3, the DNA is TGTGCCAGCAGACGTAGCGGGAAGGCAGATACGCAGTATTTT.

This clonotype was observed a few times. The genes are TRBV10-3 and TRBJ2-3; D gene ambiguous. The CDR3 consists of 14 residues. Germline V CDR1 and CDR2: ENHRY, SYGVKD. Trimming pared 0 bases from V and 5 bases from J, leaving 9 bases between. The CDR3 nucleotides are TGTGCCATCAGTGAGTCGGTCTACGAAGATACGCAGTATTTT. Protein: CAISESVYEDTQYF.

This clonotype has only one observation. A far larger clone is one nucleotide away, so this likely arose from a read error. The gene calls are TRBV2 and TRBJ2-1; no clear D. The CDR3 loop spans 11 amino acids. V was trimmed by 6 bases and J by 13 bases, leaving 13 bases between them. The germline gives CDR1 SNHLY, CDR2 FYNNEI. CDR3 in amino acids: CASRQGETQFF. In nucleotides, the CDR3 is TGTGCCAGCAGACAAGGAGAGACCCAGTTCTTC.

This chain connects TRBV29-1 to TRBJ2-7, with D possibly being TRBD2 (6 bases). Trimming removed 6 bases at V and 0 bases at J, with 15 bases between. CDR1 and CDR2 from the germline V gene are SQVTM and ANQGSEA. The CDR3 has 14 residues. CDR3 nucleotides: TGCAGCGTAGCCGGGGCCGGGAGCTCCTACGAGCAGTACTTC. This gives the protein CSVAGAGSSYEQYF.

A note on this clonotype: A much more abundant neighbour one base away suggests this may be a read error. The V call is TRBV4-3, the J call TRBJ2-5; 9 bases match TRBD2. In germline, CDR1 is LGHNA, CDR2 YSLEER. The CDR3 length is 15 residues. The CDR3 region is CANSQGSSGKETQYF. The CDR3 bases are TGCGCCAACAGCCAAGGCTCTAGCGGGAAGGAGACCCAGTACTTC.

This clonotype was detected once. This chain uses TRBV18 with TRBJ2-7, with no clear D. V was clipped by 2 bases and J by 1 base, with 12 bases between them. Germline V lookup: CDR1 KGHSH, CDR2 LQKENI. The CDR3 consists of 15 residues. The CDR3 loop is CASSPKSTVSYEQYF. The CDR3 nucleotides read TGTGCCAGCTCACCAAAATCTACCGTATCCTACGAGCAGTACTTC.